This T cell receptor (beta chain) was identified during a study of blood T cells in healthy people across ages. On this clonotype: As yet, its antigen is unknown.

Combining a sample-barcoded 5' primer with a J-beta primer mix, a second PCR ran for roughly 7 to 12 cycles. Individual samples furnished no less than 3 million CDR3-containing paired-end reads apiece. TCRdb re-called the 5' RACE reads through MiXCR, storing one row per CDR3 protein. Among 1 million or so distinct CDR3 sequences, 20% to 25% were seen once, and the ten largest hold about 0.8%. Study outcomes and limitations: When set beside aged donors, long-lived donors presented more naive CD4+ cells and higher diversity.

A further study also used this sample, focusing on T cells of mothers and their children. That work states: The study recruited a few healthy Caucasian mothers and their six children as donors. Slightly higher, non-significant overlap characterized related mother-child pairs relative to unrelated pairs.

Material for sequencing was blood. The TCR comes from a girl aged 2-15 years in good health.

The CDR3 is CASSQDVAGRTYNEQFF. As DNA, the CDR3 is TGCGCCAGCAGCCAAGATGTAGCGGGACGTACCTACAATGAGCAGTTCTTC. The chain combines TRBV4-1 with TRBJ2-5; 8 bases line up with TRBD2. The DNA matches TRBJ2-1 better at its end, which makes the J call doubtful. Germline V CDR1 and CDR2: MGHRA, YSYEKL. This CDR3 spans 17 amino acids.